This T cell receptor (beta chain) was observed in a study of blood T cell repertoires in COVID-19. Study summary: Material from acute and convalescent COVID-19 was sourced from the United States, Italy and Spain. PBMCs, B-cell-depleted T cells, or T cells were the source of the cDNA or gDNA that made up the material.

Study processing details: How many nucleated cells were present was estimated from reference gene primer amplification. Only in-frame clones appear in the TCRdb table, and some are missing; sequencing was by immunoSEQ multiplex PCR. Clonal size and the V and J genes are those of that table, whereas D and trimming came from the DNA. The sample lists tens of thousands of clones, roughly 80% occurring once. The table lists this clone with a few counts. The V end lost 10 bases, the J end lost 3 bases, and 19 bases lay between the germline ends. The CDR3 sequence is 14 residues long. Germline V gene sequence: CDR1 WNHNN, CDR2 SYGVQD (reference sequence).

The chain is built from TRBV10-1 and TRBJ2-7; perhaps TRBD1 as D (5 bases). The source material was peripheral blood. The receptor comes from a human donor in a cohort sampled during active COVID-19. DNA for the CDR3: TGCGCCACCGAAGAAAAGGGGCCGAGCTACGAGCAGTACTTC. Its protein is CATEEKGPSYEQYF.